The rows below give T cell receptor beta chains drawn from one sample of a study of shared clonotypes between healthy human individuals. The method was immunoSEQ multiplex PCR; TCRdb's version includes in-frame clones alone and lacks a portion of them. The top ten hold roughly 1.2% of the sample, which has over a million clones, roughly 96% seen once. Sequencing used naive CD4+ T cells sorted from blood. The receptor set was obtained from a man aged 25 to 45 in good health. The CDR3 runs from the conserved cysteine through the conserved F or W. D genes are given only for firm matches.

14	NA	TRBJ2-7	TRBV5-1	CASSLDGGPYEQYF
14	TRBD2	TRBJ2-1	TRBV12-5	CASAKAGLSASQFF
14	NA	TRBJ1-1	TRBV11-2	CASSYRGYGTEAFF
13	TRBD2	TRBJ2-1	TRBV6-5	CASRIAGVNEQFF
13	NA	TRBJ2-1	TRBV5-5	CASSHPQGNEQFF
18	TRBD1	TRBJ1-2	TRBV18	CASSPRPIRGTGIFGYTF
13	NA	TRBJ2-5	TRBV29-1	CSVRSASWETQYF
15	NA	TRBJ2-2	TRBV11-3	CASSLLPGDTGELFF
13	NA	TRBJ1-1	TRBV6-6	CASSFAGNTEAFF
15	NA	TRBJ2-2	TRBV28	CASNPLSPNTGELFF
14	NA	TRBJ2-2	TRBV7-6	CASSLSGNTGELFF
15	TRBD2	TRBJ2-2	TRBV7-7	CASSQGVAGSGELFF
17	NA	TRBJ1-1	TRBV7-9	CASSPNRGQGKSTEAFF
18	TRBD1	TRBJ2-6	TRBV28	CASSLGDRFSAGANVLTF
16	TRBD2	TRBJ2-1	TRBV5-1	CASSPGTSVGYNEQFF
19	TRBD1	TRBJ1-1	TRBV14	CASSQSDRGFWEEDTEAFF
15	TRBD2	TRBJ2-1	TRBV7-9	CASRKTSGSSYEQFF
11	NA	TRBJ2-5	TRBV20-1	CSASPEETQYF
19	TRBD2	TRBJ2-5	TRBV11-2	CASSLGGGLAGVGLETQYF
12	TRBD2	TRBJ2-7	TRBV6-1	CAGGVRANEQYF
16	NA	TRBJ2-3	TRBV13	CASSRGERRRTDTQYF
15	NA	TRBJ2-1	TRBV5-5	CASRPLAGEEFEQFF
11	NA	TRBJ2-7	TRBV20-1	CSAPKDYEQYF
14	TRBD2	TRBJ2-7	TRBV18	CASSIGAGAYEQYF
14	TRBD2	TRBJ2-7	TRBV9	CASSVGGGPYEQYF
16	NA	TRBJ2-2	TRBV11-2	CASSLGRTSNTGELFF
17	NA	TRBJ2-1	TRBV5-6	CASSLPPQGGVYNEQFF
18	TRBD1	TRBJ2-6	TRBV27	CASSPKGTGSSGANVLTF
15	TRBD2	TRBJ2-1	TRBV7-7	CASSFRLAAYNEQFF
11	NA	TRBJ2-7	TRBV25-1	CARPPDGEQYF
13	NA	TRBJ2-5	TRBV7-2	CASSLVGDGTQYF
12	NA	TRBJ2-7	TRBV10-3	CAISDLSYEQYF